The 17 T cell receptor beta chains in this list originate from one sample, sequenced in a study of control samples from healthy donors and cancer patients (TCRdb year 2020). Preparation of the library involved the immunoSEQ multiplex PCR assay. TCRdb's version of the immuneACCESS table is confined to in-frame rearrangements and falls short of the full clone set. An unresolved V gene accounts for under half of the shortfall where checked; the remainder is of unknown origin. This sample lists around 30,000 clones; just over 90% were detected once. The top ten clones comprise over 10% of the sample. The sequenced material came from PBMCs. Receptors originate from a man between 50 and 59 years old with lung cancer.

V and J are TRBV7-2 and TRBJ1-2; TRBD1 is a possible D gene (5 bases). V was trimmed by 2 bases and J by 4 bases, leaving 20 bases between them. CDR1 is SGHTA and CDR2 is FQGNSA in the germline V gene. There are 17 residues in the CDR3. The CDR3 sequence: CASSLYPPPGTRYGYTF. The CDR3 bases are TGTGCCAGCAGCTTATACCCACCTCCGGGGACTCGCTATGGCTACACCTTC.

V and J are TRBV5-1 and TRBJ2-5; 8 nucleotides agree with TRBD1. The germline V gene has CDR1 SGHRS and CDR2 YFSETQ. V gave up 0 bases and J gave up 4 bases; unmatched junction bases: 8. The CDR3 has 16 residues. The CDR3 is CASSLGHSGGRETQYF. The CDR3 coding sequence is TGCGCCAGCAGCTTGGGACATTCAGGGGGCAGAGAGACCCAGTACTTC.

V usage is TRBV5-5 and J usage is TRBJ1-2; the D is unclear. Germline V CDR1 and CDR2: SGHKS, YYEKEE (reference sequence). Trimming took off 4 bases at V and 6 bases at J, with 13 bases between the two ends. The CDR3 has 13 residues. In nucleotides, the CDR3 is TGTGCCAGCAGCCTACAGTACGTAGATGGCTACACCTTC. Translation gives CASSLQYVDGYTF.

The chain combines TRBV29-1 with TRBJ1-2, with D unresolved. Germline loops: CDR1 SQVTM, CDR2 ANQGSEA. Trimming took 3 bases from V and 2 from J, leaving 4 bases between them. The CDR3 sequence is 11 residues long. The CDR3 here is CSVDGNYGYTF. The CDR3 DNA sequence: TGCAGCGTTGACGGGAACTATGGCTACACCTTC.

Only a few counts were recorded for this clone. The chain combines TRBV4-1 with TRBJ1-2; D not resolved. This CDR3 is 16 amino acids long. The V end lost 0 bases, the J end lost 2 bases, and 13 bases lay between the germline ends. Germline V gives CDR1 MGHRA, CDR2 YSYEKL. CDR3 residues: CASSQDEYRANYGYTF. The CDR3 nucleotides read TGCGCCAGCAGCCAAGATGAATACCGCGCAAACTATGGCTACACCTTC.

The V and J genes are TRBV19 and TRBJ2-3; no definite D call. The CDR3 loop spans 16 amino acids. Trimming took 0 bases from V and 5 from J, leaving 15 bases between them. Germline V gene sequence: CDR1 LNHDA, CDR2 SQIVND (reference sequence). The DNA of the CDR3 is TGTGCCAGTAGTATAGATGGCCCGGGTTCGAAAGATACGCAGTATTTT. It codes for CASSIDGPGSKDTQYF.

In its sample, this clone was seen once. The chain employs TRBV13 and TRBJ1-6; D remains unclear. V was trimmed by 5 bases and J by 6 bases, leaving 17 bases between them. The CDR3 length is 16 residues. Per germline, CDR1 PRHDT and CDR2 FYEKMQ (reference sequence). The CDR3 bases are TGTGCCAGCAGCCTTCCCACCCCAGAGGGTAATTCACCCCTCCACTTT. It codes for CASSLPTPEGNSPLHF.

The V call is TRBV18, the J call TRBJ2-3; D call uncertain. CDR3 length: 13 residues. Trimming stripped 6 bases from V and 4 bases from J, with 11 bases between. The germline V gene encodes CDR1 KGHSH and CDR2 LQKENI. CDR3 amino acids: CASSDMEADTQYF. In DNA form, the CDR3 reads TGTGCCAGCTCGGATATGGAAGCAGATACGCAGTATTTT.

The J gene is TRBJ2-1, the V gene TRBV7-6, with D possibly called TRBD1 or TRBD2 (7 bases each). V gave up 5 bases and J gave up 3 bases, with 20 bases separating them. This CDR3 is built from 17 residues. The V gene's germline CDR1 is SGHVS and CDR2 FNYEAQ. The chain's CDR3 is CASSPGSGTAYYNEQFF. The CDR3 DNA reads TGTGCCAGCAGCCCGGGAAGCGGGACAGCGTACTACAATGAGCAGTTCTTC. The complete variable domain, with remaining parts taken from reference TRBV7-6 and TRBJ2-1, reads GAGVSQSPRYKVTKRGQDVALRCDPISGHVSLYWYRQALGQGPEFLTYFNYEAQQDKSGLPNDRFSAERPEGSISTLTIQRTEQRDSAMYRCASSPGSGTAYYNEQFFGPGTRLTVL.

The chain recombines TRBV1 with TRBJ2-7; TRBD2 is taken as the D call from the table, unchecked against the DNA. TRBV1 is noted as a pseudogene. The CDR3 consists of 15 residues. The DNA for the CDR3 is TGCACCAGCAGCCAAGCTAGGACTAGCAGGTACGAGCAGTACTTC. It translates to CTSSQARTSRYEQYF.

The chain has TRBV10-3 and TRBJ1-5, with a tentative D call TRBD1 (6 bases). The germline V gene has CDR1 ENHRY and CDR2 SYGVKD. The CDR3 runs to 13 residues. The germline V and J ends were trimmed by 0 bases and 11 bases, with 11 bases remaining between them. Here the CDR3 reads CAISESTDSAQHF. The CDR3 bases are TGTGCCATCAGTGAGTCGACGGACAGCGCCCAGCATTTT.

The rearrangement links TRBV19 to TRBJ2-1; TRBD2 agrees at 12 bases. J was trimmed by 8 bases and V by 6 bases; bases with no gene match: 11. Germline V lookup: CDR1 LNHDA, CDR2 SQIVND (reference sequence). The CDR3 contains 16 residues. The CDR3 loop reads CASRGGRLAGDDEQFF. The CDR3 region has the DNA TGTGCCAGTAGAGGGGGGCGACTAGCGGGGGACGATGAGCAGTTCTTC.

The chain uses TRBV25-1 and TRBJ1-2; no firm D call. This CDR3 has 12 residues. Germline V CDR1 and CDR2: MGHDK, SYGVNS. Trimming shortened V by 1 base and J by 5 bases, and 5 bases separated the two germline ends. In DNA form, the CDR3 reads TGTGCCAGCAGTGAATCAGGTTATGGCTACACCTTC. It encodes CASSESGYGYTF.

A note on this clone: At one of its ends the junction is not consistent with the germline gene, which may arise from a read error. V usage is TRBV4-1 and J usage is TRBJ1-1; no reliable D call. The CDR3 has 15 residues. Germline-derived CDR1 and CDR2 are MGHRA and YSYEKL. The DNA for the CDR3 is TGCGCCAGCAGCCAGCGGATGACGCTGAACACTGAAGCTTCCTTT. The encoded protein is CASSQRMTLNTEASF.

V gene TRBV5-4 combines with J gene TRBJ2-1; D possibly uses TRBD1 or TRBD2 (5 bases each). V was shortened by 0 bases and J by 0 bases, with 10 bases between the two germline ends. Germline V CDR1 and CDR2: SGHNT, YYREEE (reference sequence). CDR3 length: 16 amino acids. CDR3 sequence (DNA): TGTGCCAGCAGCTTGGGGGGGTCCAGCTCCTACAATGAGCAGTTCTTC. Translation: CASSLGGSSSYNEQFF.

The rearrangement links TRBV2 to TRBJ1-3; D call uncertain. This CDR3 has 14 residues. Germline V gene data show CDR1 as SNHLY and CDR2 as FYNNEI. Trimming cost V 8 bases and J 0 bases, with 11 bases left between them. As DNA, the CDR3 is TGTGCCAGCTGGGAAGGCCACTCTGGAAACACCATATATTTT. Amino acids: CASWEGHSGNTIYF.

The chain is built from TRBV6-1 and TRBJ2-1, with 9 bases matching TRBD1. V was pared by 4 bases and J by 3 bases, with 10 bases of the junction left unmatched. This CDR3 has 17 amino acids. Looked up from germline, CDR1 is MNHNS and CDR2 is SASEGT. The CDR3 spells CASSGYSTGGFYNEQFF. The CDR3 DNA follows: TGTGCCAGCAGTGGGTACTCTACAGGGGGCTTCTACAATGAGCAGTTCTTC.